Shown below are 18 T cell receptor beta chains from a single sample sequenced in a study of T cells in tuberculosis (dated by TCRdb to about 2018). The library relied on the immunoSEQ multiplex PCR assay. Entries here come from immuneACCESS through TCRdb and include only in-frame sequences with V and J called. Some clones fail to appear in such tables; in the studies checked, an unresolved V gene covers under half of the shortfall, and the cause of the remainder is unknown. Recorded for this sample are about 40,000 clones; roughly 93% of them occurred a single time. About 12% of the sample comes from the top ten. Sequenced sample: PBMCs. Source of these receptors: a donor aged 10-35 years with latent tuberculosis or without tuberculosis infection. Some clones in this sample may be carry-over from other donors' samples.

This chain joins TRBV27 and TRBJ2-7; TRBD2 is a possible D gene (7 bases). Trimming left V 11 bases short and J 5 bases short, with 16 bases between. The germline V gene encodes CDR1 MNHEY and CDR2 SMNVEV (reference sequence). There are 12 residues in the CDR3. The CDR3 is CAVRGAADEQYF. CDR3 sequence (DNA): TGTGCCGTTCGGGGGGCCGCGGACGAGCAGTACTTC.

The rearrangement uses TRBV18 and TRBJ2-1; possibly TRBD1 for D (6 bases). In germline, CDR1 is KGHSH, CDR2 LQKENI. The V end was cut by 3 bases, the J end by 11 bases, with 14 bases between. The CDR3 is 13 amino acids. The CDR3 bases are TGTGCCAGCTCACCCCGGGACACAAGAAAGCAGTTCTTC. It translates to CASSPRDTRKQFF. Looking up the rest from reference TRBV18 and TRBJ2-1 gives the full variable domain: NAGVMQNPRHLVRRRGQEARLRCSPMKGHSHVYWYRQLPEEGLKFMVYLQKENIIDESGMPKERFSAEFPKEGPSILRIQQVVRGDSAAYFCASSPRDTRKQFFGPGTRLTVL.

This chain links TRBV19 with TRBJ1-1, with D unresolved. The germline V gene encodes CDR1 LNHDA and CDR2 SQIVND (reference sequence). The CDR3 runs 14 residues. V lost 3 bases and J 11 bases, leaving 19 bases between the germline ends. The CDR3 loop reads CASSIGRNAMKAFF. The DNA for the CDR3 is TGTGCCAGTAGTATCGGTAGAAATGCAATGAAGGCTTTCTTT.

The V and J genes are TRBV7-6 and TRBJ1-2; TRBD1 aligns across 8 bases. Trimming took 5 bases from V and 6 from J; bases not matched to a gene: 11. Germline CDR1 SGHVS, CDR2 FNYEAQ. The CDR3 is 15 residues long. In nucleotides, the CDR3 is TGTGCCAGCAGCCCAGACCCAGGGGGCGCTGATGGCTACACCTTC. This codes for CASSPDPGGADGYTF.

The CDR3 DNA reads as TGTGCCAGCAGTCCCTCAAGGGGGCTGGGGGGTGTCACAGATACGCAGTATTTT. It specifies CASSPSRGLGGVTDTQYF. This chain joins TRBV28 and TRBJ2-3, with a possible D match to TRBD1 (7 bases). CDR1 MDHEN and CDR2 SYDVKM come from the germline V gene. The CDR3 runs 18 residues. V was clipped by 5 bases and J by 2 bases, with 23 bases between them.

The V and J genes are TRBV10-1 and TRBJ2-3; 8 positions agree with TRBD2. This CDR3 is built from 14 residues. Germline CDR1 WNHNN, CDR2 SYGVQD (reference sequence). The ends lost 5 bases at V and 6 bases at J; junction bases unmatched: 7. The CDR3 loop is CASSPGGAIDTQYF. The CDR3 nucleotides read TGCGCCAGCAGTCCGGGGGGGGCCATCGATACGCAGTATTTT.

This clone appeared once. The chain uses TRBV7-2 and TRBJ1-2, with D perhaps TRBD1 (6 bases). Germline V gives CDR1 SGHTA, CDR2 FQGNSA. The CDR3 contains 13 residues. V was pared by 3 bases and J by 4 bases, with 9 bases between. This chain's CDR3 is CASSLGASYGYTF. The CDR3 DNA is TGTGCCAGCAGCTTGGGGGCGAGCTATGGCTACACCTTC.

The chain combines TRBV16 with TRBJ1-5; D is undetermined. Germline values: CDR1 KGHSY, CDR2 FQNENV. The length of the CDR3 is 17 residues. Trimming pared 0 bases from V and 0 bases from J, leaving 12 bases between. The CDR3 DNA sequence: TGTGCCAGCAGCCAATCGGTTGGCGGTTATAGCAATCAGCCCCAGCATTTT. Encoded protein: CASSQSVGGYSNQPQHF.

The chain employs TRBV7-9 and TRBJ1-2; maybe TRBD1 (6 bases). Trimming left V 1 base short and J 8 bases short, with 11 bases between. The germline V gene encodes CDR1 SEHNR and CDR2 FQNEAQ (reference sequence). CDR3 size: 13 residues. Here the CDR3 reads CASSLGPGDGYTF. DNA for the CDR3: TGTGCCAGCAGCTTAGGGCCAGGGGACGGCTACACCTTC.

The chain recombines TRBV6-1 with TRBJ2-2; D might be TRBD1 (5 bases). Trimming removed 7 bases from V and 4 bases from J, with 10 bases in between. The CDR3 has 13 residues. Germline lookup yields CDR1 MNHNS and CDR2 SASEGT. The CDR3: CASNTRVTGELFF. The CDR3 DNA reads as TGTGCCAGCAATACCAGGGTCACCGGGGAGCTGTTTTTT.

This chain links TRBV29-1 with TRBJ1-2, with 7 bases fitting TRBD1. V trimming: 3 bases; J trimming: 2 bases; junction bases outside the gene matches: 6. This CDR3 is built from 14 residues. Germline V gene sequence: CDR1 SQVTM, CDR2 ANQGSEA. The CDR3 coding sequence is TGCAGCGTTGACCCCCCAGGGGGGAACTATGGCTACACCTTC. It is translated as CSVDPPGGNYGYTF.

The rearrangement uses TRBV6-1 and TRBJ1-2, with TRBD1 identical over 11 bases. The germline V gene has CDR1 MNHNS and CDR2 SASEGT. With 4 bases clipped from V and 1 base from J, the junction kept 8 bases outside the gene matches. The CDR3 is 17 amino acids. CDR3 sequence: CASSGRTGGGNNYGYTF. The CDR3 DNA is TGTGCCAGCAGTGGTAGGACAGGGGGCGGGAATAACTATGGCTACACCTTC.

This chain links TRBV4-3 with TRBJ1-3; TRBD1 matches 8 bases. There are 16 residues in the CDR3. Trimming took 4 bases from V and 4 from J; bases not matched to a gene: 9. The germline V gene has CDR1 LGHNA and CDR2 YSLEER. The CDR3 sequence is CASSPYPTGVGNTIYF. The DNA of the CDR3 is TGCGCCAGCAGCCCTTACCCGACAGGGGTGGGAAACACCATATATTTT.

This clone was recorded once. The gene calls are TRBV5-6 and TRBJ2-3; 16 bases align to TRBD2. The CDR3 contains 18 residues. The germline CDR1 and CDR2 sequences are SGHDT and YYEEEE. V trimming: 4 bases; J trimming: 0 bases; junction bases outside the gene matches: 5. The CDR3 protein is CASSPGLAGGPSTDTQYF. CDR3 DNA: TGTGCCAGCAGCCCGGGACTAGCGGGGGGGCCAAGCACAGATACGCAGTATTTT.

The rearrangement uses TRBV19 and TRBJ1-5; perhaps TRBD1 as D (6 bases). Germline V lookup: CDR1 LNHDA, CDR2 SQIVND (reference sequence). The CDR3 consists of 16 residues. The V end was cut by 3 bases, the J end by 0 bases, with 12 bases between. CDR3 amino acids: CASSMDSLHSNQPQHF. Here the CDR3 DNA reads TGTGCCAGTAGTATGGACAGCCTCCATAGCAATCAGCCCCAGCATTTT.

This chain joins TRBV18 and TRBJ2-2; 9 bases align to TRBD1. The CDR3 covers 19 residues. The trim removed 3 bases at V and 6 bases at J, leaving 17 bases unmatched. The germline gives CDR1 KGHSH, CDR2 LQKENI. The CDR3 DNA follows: TGTGCCAGCTCACCCATACAACATCCGGGACAGGGATGGGCCGGGGAGCTGTTTTTT. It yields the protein CASSPIQHPGQGWAGELFF.

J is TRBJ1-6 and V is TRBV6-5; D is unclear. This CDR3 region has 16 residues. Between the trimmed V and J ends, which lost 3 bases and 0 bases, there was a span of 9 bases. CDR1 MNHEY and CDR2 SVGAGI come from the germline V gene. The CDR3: CASSYVGSSYNSPLHF. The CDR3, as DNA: TGTGCCAGCAGTTATGTGGGGAGCTCCTATAATTCACCCCTCCACTTT.

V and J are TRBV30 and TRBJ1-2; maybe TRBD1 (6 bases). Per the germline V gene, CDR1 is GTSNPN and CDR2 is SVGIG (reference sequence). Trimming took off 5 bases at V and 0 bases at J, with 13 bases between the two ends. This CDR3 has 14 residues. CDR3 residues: CAWWGGRANYGYTF. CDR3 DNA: TGTGCCTGGTGGGGGGGCAGAGCTAACTATGGCTACACCTTC.